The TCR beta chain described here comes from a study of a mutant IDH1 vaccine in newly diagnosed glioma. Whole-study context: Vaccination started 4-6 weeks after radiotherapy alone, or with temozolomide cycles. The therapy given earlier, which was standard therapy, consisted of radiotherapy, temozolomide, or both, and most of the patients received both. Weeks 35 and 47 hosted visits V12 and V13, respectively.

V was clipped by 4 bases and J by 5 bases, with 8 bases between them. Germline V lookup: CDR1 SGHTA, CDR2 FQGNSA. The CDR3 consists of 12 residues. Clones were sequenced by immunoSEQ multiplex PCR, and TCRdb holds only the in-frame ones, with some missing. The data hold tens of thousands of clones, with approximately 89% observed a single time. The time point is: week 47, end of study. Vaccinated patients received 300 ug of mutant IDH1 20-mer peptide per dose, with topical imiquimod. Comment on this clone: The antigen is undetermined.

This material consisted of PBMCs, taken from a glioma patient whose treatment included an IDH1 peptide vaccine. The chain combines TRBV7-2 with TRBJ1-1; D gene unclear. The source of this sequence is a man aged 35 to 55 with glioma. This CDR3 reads CASSSHLTEAFF. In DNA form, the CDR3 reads TGTGCCAGCAGCTCCCATCTTACTGAAGCTTTCTTT.